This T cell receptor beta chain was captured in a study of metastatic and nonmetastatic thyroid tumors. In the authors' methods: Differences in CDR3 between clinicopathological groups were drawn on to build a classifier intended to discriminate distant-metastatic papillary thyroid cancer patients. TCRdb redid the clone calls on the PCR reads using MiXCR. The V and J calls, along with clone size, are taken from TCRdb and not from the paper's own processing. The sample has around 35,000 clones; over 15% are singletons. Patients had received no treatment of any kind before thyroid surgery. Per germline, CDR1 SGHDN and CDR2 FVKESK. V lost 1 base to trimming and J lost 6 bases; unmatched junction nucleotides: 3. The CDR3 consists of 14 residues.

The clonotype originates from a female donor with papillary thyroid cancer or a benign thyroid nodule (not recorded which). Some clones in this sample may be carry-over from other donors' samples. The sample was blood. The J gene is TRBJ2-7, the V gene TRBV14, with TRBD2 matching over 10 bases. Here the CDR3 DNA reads TGTGCCAGCAGCCAAGTTAGCGGGAGGTCCGAGCAGTACTTC. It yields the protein CASSQVSGRSEQYF.